This T cell receptor (beta chain) came from a study of T cell changes during pregnancy in multiple sclerosis. Produced via immunoSEQ multiplex PCR; TCRdb's table is partial and in-frame only. This table holds about 52,000 clones, 90% to 95% found once. This clone showed up just once. The CDR3 loop spans 13 amino acids. The junction had 6 bases not matched to a gene; V was cut back by 3 bases and J by 7 bases. Germline loops: CDR1 SQVTM, CDR2 ANQGSEA. The chain couples TRBV29-1 to TRBJ2-5, with 9 bases that match TRBD1. The sample consisted of CD4+ T cells from peripheral blood mononuclear cells, taken before pregnancy. The source is a female donor with multiple sclerosis, enrolled in a pregnancy study. The CDR3 spells CSVDGTGSGTQYF. Here the CDR3 DNA reads TGCAGCGTTGATGGGACAGGGTCTGGGACCCAGTACTTC.